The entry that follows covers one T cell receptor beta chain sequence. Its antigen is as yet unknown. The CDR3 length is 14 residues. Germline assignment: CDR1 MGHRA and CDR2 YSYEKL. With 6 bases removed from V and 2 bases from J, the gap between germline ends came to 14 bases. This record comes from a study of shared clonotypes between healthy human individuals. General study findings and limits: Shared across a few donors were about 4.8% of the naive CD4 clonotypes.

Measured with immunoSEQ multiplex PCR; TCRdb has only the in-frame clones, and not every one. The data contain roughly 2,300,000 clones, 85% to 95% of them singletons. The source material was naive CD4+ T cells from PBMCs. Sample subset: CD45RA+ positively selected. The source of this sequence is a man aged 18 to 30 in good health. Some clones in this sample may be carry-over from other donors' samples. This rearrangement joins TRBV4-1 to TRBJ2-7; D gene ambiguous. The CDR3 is CASSPSRAPYEQYF. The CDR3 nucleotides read TGCGCCAGCAGTCCCTCCCGGGCCCCCTACGAGCAGTACTTC.